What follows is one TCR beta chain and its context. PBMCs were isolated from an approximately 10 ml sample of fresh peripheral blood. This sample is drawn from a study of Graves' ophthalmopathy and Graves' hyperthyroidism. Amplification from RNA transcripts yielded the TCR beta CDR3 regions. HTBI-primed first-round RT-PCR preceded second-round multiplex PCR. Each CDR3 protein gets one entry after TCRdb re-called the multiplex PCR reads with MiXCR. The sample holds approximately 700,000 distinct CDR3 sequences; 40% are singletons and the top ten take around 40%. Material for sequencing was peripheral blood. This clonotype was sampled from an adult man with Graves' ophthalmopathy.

CDR3 protein: CATSETRTGRQAQHF. CDR3 nucleotide sequence: TGTGCCACCAGTGAGACCCGGACAGGGCGGCAAGCCCAGCATTTT. This chain joins TRBV24-1 and TRBJ1-5; 8 positions match TRBD1. The CDR3 sequence is 15 residues long. CDR1 and CDR2 (germline): KGHDR, SFDVKD. The ends lost 4 bases at V and 11 bases at J; junction bases unmatched: 12.